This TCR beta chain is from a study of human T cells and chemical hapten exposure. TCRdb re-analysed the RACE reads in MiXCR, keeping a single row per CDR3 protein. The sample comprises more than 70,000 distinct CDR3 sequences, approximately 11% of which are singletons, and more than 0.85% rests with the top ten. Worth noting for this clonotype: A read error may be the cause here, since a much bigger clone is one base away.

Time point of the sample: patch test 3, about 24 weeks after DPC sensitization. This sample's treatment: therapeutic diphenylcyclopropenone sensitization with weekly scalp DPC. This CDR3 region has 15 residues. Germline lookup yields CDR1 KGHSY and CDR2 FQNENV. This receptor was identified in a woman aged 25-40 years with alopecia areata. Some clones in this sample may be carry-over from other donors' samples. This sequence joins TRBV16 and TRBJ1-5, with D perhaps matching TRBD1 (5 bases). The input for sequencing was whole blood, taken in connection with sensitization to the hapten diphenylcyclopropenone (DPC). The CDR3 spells CANSLMAGINQPQHF. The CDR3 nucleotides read TGTGCCAACAGCCTTATGGCAGGGATCAATCAGCCCCAGCATTTT.